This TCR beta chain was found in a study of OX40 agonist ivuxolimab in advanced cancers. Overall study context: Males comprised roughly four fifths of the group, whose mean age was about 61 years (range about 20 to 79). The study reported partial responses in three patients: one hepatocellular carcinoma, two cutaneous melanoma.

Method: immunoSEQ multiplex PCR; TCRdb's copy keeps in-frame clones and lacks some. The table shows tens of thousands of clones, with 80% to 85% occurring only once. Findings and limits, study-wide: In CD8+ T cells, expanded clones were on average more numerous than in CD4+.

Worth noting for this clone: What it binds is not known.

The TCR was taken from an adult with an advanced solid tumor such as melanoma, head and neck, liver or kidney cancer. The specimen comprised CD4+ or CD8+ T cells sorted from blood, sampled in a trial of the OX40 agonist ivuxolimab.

CDR3 amino acids: CASSYAGFAAGELFF. The CDR3 DNA is TGTGCCAGCAGTTATGCGGGGTTTGCTGCCGGGGAGCTGTTTTTT. The chain is built from TRBV27 and TRBJ2-2, with a possible D match to TRBD2 (6 bases). Per the germline V gene, CDR1 is MNHEY and CDR2 is SMNVEV (reference sequence). The CDR3 sequence is 15 residues long. Trimming took off 4 bases at V and 6 bases at J, with 15 bases between the two ends.